This is a list of T cell receptor beta chains from one sample in a study of low-dose radiotherapy and immunotherapy resistance in tumors. In TCRdb, the reads were re-called with MiXCR into one record per CDR3 protein. The repertoire holds about 39,000 distinct CDR3 sequences, with 30% to 35% as singletons. Here the sequenced sample was PBMCs, taken before treatment. These receptors were taken from a male donor with gallbladder cancer. The CDR3 runs from the conserved cysteine through the conserved F or W. Fields, in order: D gene, clone size, V gene, J gene, CDR3 protein, CDR3 DNA. A D gene is named only where the DNA matches it firmly. Size is stated for part of the rows, as once, few or many counts, or as a class when the clone is expanded.

-,many,TRBV10-3,TRBJ2-5,CAISESQGSETQYF,TGTGCCATCAGTGAGTCCCAGGGTTCGGAGACCCAGTACTTC
-,many,TRBV14,TRBJ1-1,CASSLVGATEAFF,TGTGCCAGCAGCCTCGTAGGTGCCACTGAAGCTTTCTTT
TRBD2,-,TRBV28,TRBJ2-1,CASSLYGTSSNEQFF,TGTGCCAGCAGTTTGTACGGGACTAGTAGCAATGAGCAGTTCTTC
TRBD2,once,TRBV28,TRBJ2-1,CASSHTLAYNEQFF,TGTGCCAGCAGCCATACACTAGCGTACAATGAGCAGTTCTTC
-,-,TRBV3-1,TRBJ1-1,CASSHGQSNTEAFF,TGTGCCAGCAGCCACGGACAATCGAACACTGAAGCTTTCTTT
-,many,TRBV24-1,TRBJ2-2,CATTGPGPGELFF,TGTGCCACCACCGGACCGGGTCCCGGGGAGCTGTTTTTT
-,few,TRBV9,TRBJ1-3,CASSVKGAGNTIYF,TGTGCCAGCAGCGTGAAGGGTGCTGGAAACACCATATATTTT
TRBD2,once,TRBV7-8,TRBJ2-1,CASSWVRTSPSSYNEQFF,TGTGCCAGCAGCTGGGTTCGGACTAGTCCGAGCTCCTACAATGAGCAGTTCTTC
-,-,TRBV20-1,TRBJ2-7,CSAIPSFPPSYEQYF,TGCAGTGCTATTCCATCGTTCCCGCCATCCTACGAGCAGTACTTC
-,many,TRBV12-3/TRBV12-4,TRBJ2-3,CASSFRLATDTQYF,TGTGCCAGCAGTTTTCGGCTGGCCACAGATACGCAGTATTTT
TRBD1,-,TRBV5-1,TRBJ2-2,CASSPDRVKGGELFF,TGCGCCAGCAGCCCCGACAGGGTGAAGGGCGGGGAGCTGTTTTTT
-,many,TRBV6-6,TRBJ2-2,CASTPRVNTGELFF,TGTGCCAGCACTCCGAGGGTTAACACCGGGGAGCTGTTTTTT
-,many,TRBV20-1,TRBJ2-3,CSAFQGADTQYF,TGCAGTGCCTTCCAGGGTGCAGATACGCAGTATTTT
-,many,TRBV5-6,TRBJ2-1,CASSLVRTGYNEQFF,TGTGCCAGCAGCTTGGTAAGAACCGGATACAATGAGCAGTTCTTC
TRBD2,many,TRBV2,TRBJ2-7,CASSEPSPRRTSGRGPIYEQYF,TGTGCCAGCAGTGAACCTTCCCCGAGGAGGACTAGCGGGAGAGGGCCCATCTACGAGCAGTACTTC
-,many,TRBV19,TRBJ2-2,CASSKQGTNTGELFF,TGTGCCAGTAGTAAACAGGGAACGAACACCGGGGAGCTGTTTTTT
-,many,TRBV6-2/TRBV6-3,TRBJ2-1,CASSKGPIEQFF,TGTGCCAGCAGCAAGGGACCCATTGAGCAGTTCTTC
-,-,TRBV20-1,TRBJ1-2,CSAGYRNNYGYTF,TGCAGTGCTGGTTACAGAAATAACTATGGCTACACCTTC
-,many,TRBV7-8,TRBJ2-5,CASSPRLGPQYF,TGTGCCAGCAGCCCTCGCTTAGGACCCCAGTACTTC
-,many,TRBV19,TRBJ2-2,CASTRGWGARTGELFF,TGTGCCAGTACCCGAGGTTGGGGGGCGCGCACCGGGGAGCTGTTTTTT
-,many,TRBV19,TRBJ1-5,CASRVYSNQPQHF,TGTGCCAGTAGGGTATATAGCAATCAGCCCCAGCATTTT
-,many,TRBV4-2,TRBJ2-2,CASSQGPLGVGRFGGELFF,TGTGCCAGCAGCCAAGGTCCCCTCGGCGTGGGAAGGTTTGGCGGGGAGCTGTTTTTT
-,-,TRBV25-1,TRBJ1-2,CASSDQRVGPSYGYTF,TGTGCCAGCAGTGATCAAAGGGTAGGGCCTTCCTATGGCTACACCTTC
TRBD1,-,TRBV2,TRBJ1-5,CASSGPLRGTEPNQPQHF,TGTGCCAGCAGTGGTCCCCTTCGGGGGACAGAGCCCAATCAGCCCCAGCATTTT
TRBD1,many,TRBV28,TRBJ2-7,CASSPRQGRLSYEQYF,TGTGCCAGCAGCCCTCGACAGGGTCGGCTCTCCTACGAGCAGTACTTC
-,many,TRBV5-1,TRBJ2-2,CASSLGRATGELFF,TGCGCCAGCAGCTTGGGCAGGGCCACCGGGGAGCTGTTTTTT
-,-,TRBV21-1,TRBJ2-1,CASKVRGAYNEQFF,TGTGCCAGCAAGGTTAGAGGGGCCTACAATGAGCAGTTCTTC
-,few,TRBV6-9,TRBJ1-2,CASSYLRPRGYTF,TGTGCCAGCAGTTATTTGCGTCCGCGGGGCTACACCTTC
TRBD2,many,TRBV7-9,TRBJ2-1,CASTRWASGTIDEQFF,TGTGCCAGCACCAGATGGGCTAGCGGGACCATCGATGAGCAGTTCTTC
-,few,TRBV12-3/TRBV12-4,TRBJ1-2,CASSLQHGYTF,TGTGCCAGCAGCCTTCAACATGGCTACACCTTC
-,few,TRBV5-1,TRBJ1-1,CASSLEENTEAFF,TGCGCCAGCAGCTTGGAAGAGAACACTGAAGCTTTCTTT
-,many,TRBV20-1,TRBJ2-7,CSERRRASYEQYF,TGCAGTGAAAGGCGGCGGGCCTCCTACGAGCAGTACTTC
-,many,TRBV19,TRBJ2-7,CASSMLRFPYEQYF,TGTGCCAGTAGTATGCTTCGCTTTCCCTACGAGCAGTACTTC
TRBD1,many,TRBV10-3,TRBJ1-5,CAIRAGTGNSNQPQHF,TGTGCCATCAGGGCCGGGACAGGGAACAGCAATCAGCCCCAGCATTTT
TRBD2,-,TRBV29-1,TRBJ2-1,CSVGGGGEFF,TGCAGCGTTGGGGGGGGAGGCGAGTTCTTC
-,many,TRBV2,TRBJ1-6,CASTERGVLTPLHF,TGTGCCAGCACCGAACGGGGGGTGCTTACACCCCTCCACTTT
TRBD2,many,TRBV20-1,TRBJ2-1,CSASFVAGGYRRFF,TGCAGTGCTAGTTTTGTAGCGGGAGGGTATAGGCGGTTCTTC
TRBD1,-,TRBV6-1,TRBJ1-2,CAVRSGTGGGYTF,TGTGCCGTGCGGTCCGGGACAGGGGGCGGCTACACCTTC
TRBD1,many,TRBV27,TRBJ2-7,CASSRGTGVNEQYF,TGTGCCAGCAGTCGCGGGACAGGGGTAAACGAGCAGTACTTC
-,-,TRBV5-1,TRBJ2-7,CASSPDASRGEQYF,TGCGCCAGCAGTCCCGACGCCTCCCGTGGCGAGCAGTACTTC
-,-,TRBV12-3/TRBV12-4,TRBJ2-2,CASSRSGAVAGELFF,TGTGCCAGCAGTCGGTCCGGGGCGGTGGCCGGGGAGCTGTTTTTT
-,-,TRBV5-5,TRBJ2-7,CAVSSPAETIPYEQYF,TGTGCCGTCAGCTCCCCAGCCGAGACTATACCCTACGAGCAGTACTTC
-,few,TRBV27,TRBJ2-1,CASSPGYGAYNEQFF,TGTGCCAGCAGCCCCGGTTACGGGGCCTACAATGAGCAGTTCTTC